The 31 T cell receptor beta chains reported below all come from one sample, sequenced in a study of blood T cell repertoires in COVID-19. Sequencing used immunoSEQ multiplex PCR; TCRdb keeps in-frame clones, though not all of them. The table includes 240,000 or so clones, about 70% detected once. The sequenced sample consisted of peripheral blood. The origin of the receptors is a woman aged 80 or over with acute or convalescent COVID-19.

In DNA, the CDR3 is TGCGCCAGCAGTGACGGGGCTAACTATGGCTACACCTTC. Translated: CASSDGANYGYTF. The chain has TRBV10-2 and TRBJ1-2; D remains unclear. V was clipped by 3 bases and J by 0 bases, with 5 bases between them. The CDR3 runs 13 residues. In germline, CDR1 is WSHSY, CDR2 SAAADI.

The chain has TRBV5-1 and TRBJ1-2; D possibly corresponds to TRBD1 (6 bases). The germline gives CDR1 SGHRS, CDR2 YFSETQ. The CDR3 has 13 residues. The ends were cut back, 5 bases at V and 6 bases at J, with 14 bases in the middle. The CDR3 protein is CASRPRGGDGYTF. In DNA, the CDR3 is TGCGCCAGCAGACCCCGGGGGGGCGATGGCTACACCTTC.

V usage is TRBV11-1 and J usage is TRBJ1-3, with TRBD1 as a possible D gene (6 bases). The germline V gene has CDR1 SGHAT and CDR2 FQDESV (reference sequence). V lost 5 bases and J lost 0, with 14 bases in between. The CDR3 extends over 16 amino acids. CDR3 amino acids: CASSALSGHSGNTIYF. CDR3 DNA sequence: TGTGCCAGCAGCGCGCTATCGGGACACTCTGGAAACACCATATATTTT.

This clone has only a few counts. The V gene is TRBV11-2, the J gene TRBJ1-1; D unclear. The CDR3 contains 14 residues. The germline CDR1 and CDR2 sequences are SGHAT and FQNNGV. V gave up 1 base and J gave up 5 bases, with 11 bases separating them. The CDR3 sequence is CASSLGGGRTEAFF. CDR3 coding DNA: TGTGCCAGCAGCTTAGGGGGAGGGCGTACTGAAGCTTTCTTT.

The rearrangement uses TRBV6-6 and TRBJ2-7; 10 bases are a match to TRBD1. The V and J ends lost 8 bases and 3 bases, in that order; junction bases with no gene match: 7. Per germline, CDR1 MNHNY and CDR2 SVGAGI (reference sequence). The CDR3 runs to 14 residues. This chain's CDR3 is CASAPGTGVYEQYF. CDR3 nucleotides: TGTGCCAGCGCGCCCGGGACAGGGGTCTACGAGCAGTACTTC.

This clone was detected a few times. Different DNA sequences within this sample yield the same CDR3. The chain recombines TRBV7-8 with TRBJ1-1; D perhaps matches TRBD1 (5 bases). The germline V gene encodes CDR1 SGHVS and CDR2 FQNEAQ. This CDR3 has 14 residues. Trimming removed 1 base from V and 5 bases from J, with 11 bases in between. The CDR3 protein is CASSLVQGGTEAFF. For the CDR3, the DNA is TGTGCCAGCAGCTTAGTGCAGGGAGGGACTGAAGCTTTCTTT.

The J gene is TRBJ1-6, the V gene TRBV4-3; unclear D gene. The germline gives CDR1 LGHNA, CDR2 YSLEER. This CDR3 is 17 amino acids long. Trimming shortened V by 0 bases and J by 6 bases, and 15 bases separated the two germline ends. CDR3 nucleotides: TGCGCCAGCAGCCAAGATTTGGGAGTCAGTGGTAATTCACCCCTCCACTTT. Translating gives CASSQDLGVSGNSPLHF.

This clone was seen only once. The chain employs TRBV3-1 (or the pseudogene TRBV3-2) and TRBJ2-7; 10 nucleotides align to TRBD2. The CDR3 consists of 14 residues. Germline values: CDR1 LGHDT, CDR2 YNNKEL (reference sequence). The trim removed 2 bases at V and 6 bases at J, leaving 4 bases unmatched. The CDR3 spells CASSQLAGEGEQYF. CDR3 coding DNA: TGTGCCAGCAGCCAACTAGCGGGAGAGGGCGAGCAGTACTTC.

The CDR3 is CASSEVNNYGYTF. For the CDR3, the DNA is TGCGCCAGCAGCGAGGTGAATAACTATGGCTACACCTTC. The chain is built from TRBV5-1 and TRBJ1-2; D unresolved. Trimming left V 4 bases short and J 1 base short, with 8 bases between. Germline-derived CDR1 and CDR2 are SGHRS and YFSETQ. This CDR3 is 13 amino acids long.

The J gene is TRBJ2-7, the V gene TRBV7-2; D unclear. V was clipped by 3 bases and J by 7 bases, with 10 bases between them. This CDR3 has 12 amino acids. Germline CDR1 is SGHTA and CDR2 is FQGNSA. CDR3 nucleotides: TGTGCCAGCAGCTTCGCCTTTCGGGAGCAGTACTTC. Residues: CASSFAFREQYF.

This sequence joins TRBV18 and TRBJ2-7; 7 bases agree with TRBD2. This CDR3 spans 15 amino acids. Germline V lookup: CDR1 KGHSH, CDR2 LQKENI. V trimming: 4 bases; J trimming: 4 bases; junction bases outside the gene matches: 10. DNA of the CDR3: TGTGCCAGCTCACTGCTGGGCGGGAGTGAGTACGAGCAGTACTTC. This codes for CASSLLGGSEYEQYF.

The chain joins TRBV2 to TRBJ2-7; 11 nucleotides agree with TRBD2. The CDR3 has 17 amino acids. Trimming at V came to 6 bases and at J to 3 bases, leaving 13 bases not matched to a gene. CDR1 and CDR2 from the germline V gene are SNHLY and FYNNEI. The CDR3 sequence: CASRMTSGINTLYEQYF. The CDR3 bases are TGTGCCAGCAGGATGACTAGCGGGATTAACACCCTCTACGAGCAGTACTTC.

This chain links TRBV4-1 with TRBJ1-6; tentative D call: TRBD1 (5 bases). The CDR3 totals 15 residues. V was trimmed by 1 base and J by 8 bases, leaving 12 bases between them. Germline-derived CDR1 and CDR2 are MGHRA and YSYEKL. CDR3: CASSQGQQGYSPLHF. CDR3 DNA sequence: TGCGCCAGCAGCCAAGGGCAGCAGGGCTATTCACCCCTCCACTTT.

V usage is TRBV5-6 and J usage is TRBJ2-3; 11 bases line up with TRBD2. Trimming removed 5 bases from V and 7 bases from J; junction bases left unmatched: 6. The CDR3 is made up of 14 amino acids. From germline, CDR1 is SGHDT and CDR2 YYEEEE. The CDR3 loop reads CASSPGTSGNTQYF. CDR3 bases: TGTGCCAGCAGTCCCGGGACTAGCGGCAATACGCAGTATTTT.

This clone was detected only a few times. The chain combines TRBV19 with TRBJ1-2, with D possibly being TRBD1 (6 bases). The CDR3 is 13 residues long. Per the germline V gene, CDR1 is LNHDA and CDR2 is SQIVND (reference sequence). Trimming removed 7 bases at V and 5 bases at J, with 14 bases between. CDR3 region: CASNRGGGYGYTF. The CDR3 coding sequence is TGTGCCAGTAACCGAGGGGGTGGATATGGCTACACCTTC.

This chain connects TRBV12-3 or TRBV12-4 to TRBJ1-2; 8 bases line up with TRBD1. J lost 7 bases, V lost 7 bases, and 5 bases had no gene match. The CDR3 is 12 residues long. CDR3 protein: CASTEDRVGYTF. The CDR3 DNA sequence: TGTGCCAGCACCGAGGACAGGGTTGGCTACACCTTC.

The chain links TRBV10-2 to TRBJ2-1; 11 bases map to TRBD2. CDR3 size: 18 residues. Germline V lookup: CDR1 WSHSY, CDR2 SAAADI. Unmatched junction bases numbered 11, after V lost 0 bases and J lost 7 bases. The CDR3 is CASSESNGASGRKNEQFF. CDR3 coding DNA: TGCGCCAGCAGTGAGTCGAACGGGGCTAGCGGGAGGAAGAATGAGCAGTTCTTC.

The chain uses TRBV4-2 and TRBJ2-2; 10 bases line up with TRBD1. Germline CDR1 and CDR2: LGHNA and YNFKEQ. V shed 3 bases and J 7 bases; nucleotides not matched to a gene: 14. The length of the CDR3 is 18 residues. The CDR3 reads CASSHPPGTGARGGELFF. The CDR3 DNA reads TGTGCCAGCAGCCATCCCCCCGGGACAGGGGCCCGAGGCGGGGAGCTGTTTTTT.

The chain recombines TRBV30 with TRBJ1-2; TRBD1 might be the D (5 bases). Trimming pared 6 bases from V and 1 base from J, leaving 12 bases between. Germline CDR1 GTSNPN, CDR2 SVGIG (reference sequence). CDR3 size: 13 residues. CDR3 bases: TGTGCCTGCAGGGCCGCCAATAACTATGGCTACACCTTC. Residues: CACRAANNYGYTF.

This chain connects TRBV29-1 to TRBJ2-1; 8 positions agree with TRBD1. This CDR3 has 13 residues. V dropped 4 bases and J dropped 3; count of bases not matched to a gene: 2. Looked up from germline, CDR1 is SQVTM and CDR2 is ANQGSEA. The CDR3, as DNA: TGCAGCGTTGTAGGACAGGGCTACAATGAGCAGTTCTTC. Translation: CSVVGQGYNEQFF.

The V gene is TRBV4-1, the J gene TRBJ2-4, with 7 nucleotides matching TRBD2. This CDR3 has 17 residues. Trimming cost V 0 bases and J 0 bases; bases outside gene matches: 5. Germline-derived CDR1 and CDR2 are MGHRA and YSYEKL. The CDR3 DNA reads as TGCGCCAGCAGCCAAGATCCGGGGGGATTAGCCAAAAACATTCAGTACTTC. This sequence encodes CASSQDPGGLAKNIQYF.

In its sample, this clone was seen once. The J gene is TRBJ2-3, the V gene TRBV7-2; D is perhaps TRBD2 (5 bases). CDR3 length: 14 residues. Trimming pared 1 base from V and 4 bases from J, leaving 9 bases between. Germline V gene lookup returns CDR1 SGHTA and CDR2 FQGNSA. The CDR3 sequence: CASSLVERADTQYF. CDR3 DNA sequence: TGTGCCAGCAGCTTAGTGGAGAGGGCAGATACGCAGTATTTT. The full variable domain, its missing parts supplied by reference TRBV7-2 and TRBJ2-3, is GAGVSQSPSNKVTEKGKDVELRCDPISGHTALYWYRQSLGQGLEFLIYFQGNSAPDKSGLPSDRFSAERTGGSVSTLTIQRTQQEDSAVYLCASSLVERADTQYFGPGTRLTVL.

The chain joins TRBV19 to TRBJ2-3; 7 bases match TRBD2. Germline V gene lookup returns CDR1 LNHDA and CDR2 SQIVND (reference sequence). With 8 bases clipped from V and 2 bases from J, the junction kept 4 bases outside the gene matches. The CDR3 has 13 amino acids. The CDR3 sequence: CASGRESTDTQYF. DNA for the CDR3: TGTGCCAGTGGGCGGGAGTCCACAGATACGCAGTATTTT.

There are a few counts of this clone. The rearrangement joins TRBV5-1 to TRBJ1-6; TRBD1 matches 8 bases. V dropped 0 bases and J dropped 7; count of bases not matched to a gene: 3. This CDR3 contains 15 residues. CDR1 and CDR2 from the germline V gene are SGHRS and YFSETQ. The CDR3 protein is CASSLGQGPNSPLHF. CDR3 nucleotides: TGCGCCAGCAGCTTGGGACAGGGGCCGAATTCACCCCTCCACTTT.

V and J are TRBV4-1 and TRBJ1-2; tentative D call: TRBD1 (5 bases). Germline CDR1 is MGHRA and CDR2 is YSYEKL. The CDR3 loop spans 16 amino acids. V lost 0 bases and J 5 bases, leaving 16 bases between the germline ends. The CDR3 loop is CASSQEGEGSGYGYTF. The DNA for the CDR3 is TGCGCCAGCAGCCAAGAGGGGGAGGGCTCCGGGTATGGCTACACCTTC.

The chain recombines TRBV6-1 with TRBJ2-5; the match to TRBD2 covers 10 bases. The ends lost 3 bases at V and 5 bases at J; junction bases unmatched: 12. Germline assignment: CDR1 MNHNS and CDR2 SASEGT. The CDR3 covers 17 residues. CDR3 nucleotide sequence: TGTGCCAGCAGTGAGACCCTTCTAGCGGGAGATCGGGAGACCCAGTACTTC. Amino acid sequence: CASSETLLAGDRETQYF.

The chain employs TRBV18 and TRBJ1-1; 9 bases match TRBD1. The CDR3 runs to 19 residues. CDR1 and CDR2 from the germline V gene are KGHSH and LQKENI. V gave up 2 bases and J gave up 4 bases; unmatched junction bases: 17. The CDR3 nucleotides are TGTGCCAGCTCACCAACAATAGGGACAGGGCGGGTAGAGATCACTGAAGCTTTCTTT. Translation: CASSPTIGTGRVEITEAFF.

CDR3 nucleotide sequence: TGTGCCAGTAGTATCCTACAGGGAAACACTGAAGCTTTCTTT. Its translation: CASSILQGNTEAFF. The chain has TRBV19 and TRBJ1-1, with a tentative D call TRBD1 (6 bases). The CDR3 sequence is 14 residues long. V lost 3 bases, J lost 2 bases, and 10 bases lay in between. Germline CDR1 LNHDA, CDR2 SQIVND (reference sequence).

For the CDR3, the DNA is TGCAGCGTTGAATTTCAGGTAGAGACCCAGTACTTC. Translating gives CSVEFQVETQYF. V usage is TRBV29-1 and J usage is TRBJ2-5; no clear D gene. The CDR3 is 12 residues long. Trimming removed 2 bases at V and 4 bases at J, with 8 bases between. Per the germline V gene, CDR1 is SQVTM and CDR2 is ANQGSEA.

This chain uses TRBV6-5 with TRBJ1-2; 8 nucleotides agree with TRBD1. This CDR3 has 13 amino acids. Germline CDR1 and CDR2: MNHEY and SVGAGI. V lost 8 bases and J lost 0; bases outside the gene matches: 2. DNA of the CDR3: TGTGCCAGCCAGGGGGCGACTAACTATGGCTACACCTTC. It specifies CASQGATNYGYTF.

This chain connects TRBV5-1 to TRBJ1-1; 7 nucleotides line up with TRBD1. The CDR3 covers 14 residues. Trimming took 4 bases from V and 4 from J; bases not matched to a gene: 7. The germline CDR1 and CDR2 sequences are SGHRS and YFSETQ. The CDR3 nucleotides read TGCGCCAGCAGCCAACAGACAGGGATCACTGAAGCTTTCTTT. It translates to CASSQQTGITEAFF.